The source of this T cell receptor beta chain is a study of T cell responses to AZD1222 COVID-19 vaccine. Profiling relied on immunoSEQ multiplex PCR, and the TCRdb table lists in-frame clones only, not all of them. The repertoire includes some 150,000 clones, over 90% of them detected once, and 5% to 5.5% sits in the top ten. Study-level findings and limits: Rises in breadth and depth of Spike-specific TCRs came after two AZD1222 doses. Donors were mostly white British, more females; clonal diversity possibly underestimated. No day 14 peak samples; only post-peak repertoires were characterized.

As to this clone: The antigen is undetermined.

The V segment lost 3 bases and the J segment 4 bases; nucleotides outside the gene matches: 9. CDR3 length: 16 residues. Per germline, CDR1 SGHDT and CDR2 YYEEEE. The clonotype originates from an adult in good health. The V and J genes are TRBV5-6 and TRBJ2-7; 11 bases agree with TRBD2. The starting material was peripheral blood, obtained on day 0 of AZD1222 vaccination. This chain's CDR3 is CASSYLSGRARYEQYF. CDR3 DNA sequence: TGTGCCAGCAGCTACCTTAGCGGGAGGGCAAGGTACGAGCAGTACTTC.